What follows describes a single T cell receptor beta chain. This sample stems from a study of OX40 agonist ivuxolimab in advanced cancers. V gave up 4 bases and J gave up 2 bases; unmatched junction bases: 13. The CDR3 has 17 amino acids. Germline assignment: CDR1 SGHNT and CDR2 YYREEE (reference sequence). Profiling relied on immunoSEQ multiplex PCR, and the TCRdb table lists in-frame clones only, not all of them. The sample consists of more than 85,000 clones, approximately 89% of them appearing once. The J gene is TRBJ2-5, the V gene TRBV5-4; TRBD1 matches 8 bases. The specimen comprised CD4+ or CD8+ T cells sorted from blood, sampled in a trial of the OX40 agonist ivuxolimab. The sequence was collected from an adult with an advanced solid tumor such as melanoma, head and neck, liver or kidney cancer. CDR3 in amino acids: CASSRGPWTGIQETQYF. For the CDR3, the DNA is TGTGCCAGCAGCCGAGGCCCGTGGACAGGGATTCAAGAGACCCAGTACTTC.